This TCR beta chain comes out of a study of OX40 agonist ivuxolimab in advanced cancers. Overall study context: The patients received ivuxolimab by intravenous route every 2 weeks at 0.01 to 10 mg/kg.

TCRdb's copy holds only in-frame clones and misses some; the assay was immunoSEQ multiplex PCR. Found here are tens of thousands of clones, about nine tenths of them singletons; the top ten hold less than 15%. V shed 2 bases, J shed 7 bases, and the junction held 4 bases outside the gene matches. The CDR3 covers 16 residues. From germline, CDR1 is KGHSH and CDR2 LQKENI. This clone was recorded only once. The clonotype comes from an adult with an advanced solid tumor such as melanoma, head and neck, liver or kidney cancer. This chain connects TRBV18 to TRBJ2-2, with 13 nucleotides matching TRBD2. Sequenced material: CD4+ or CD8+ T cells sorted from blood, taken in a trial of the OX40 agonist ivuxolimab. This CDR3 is CASSPGLAGVNGELFF. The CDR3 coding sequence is TGTGCCAGCTCACCAGGACTAGCGGGAGTGAACGGGGAGCTGTTTTTT.